The 2 T cell receptor beta chains in this list originate from one sample, sequenced in a study of blood T cell repertoires in COVID-19. The method was immunoSEQ multiplex PCR; TCRdb's version includes in-frame clones alone and lacks a portion of them. Of 250,000 to 400,000 clones detected, approximately 87% appear once; the ten largest clones hold under 3.5%. Sequencing input: peripheral blood. These receptor sequences come from a young woman with COVID-19, enrolled during active disease.

This clone occurred a few times. The V call is TRBV5-1, the J call TRBJ1-1, with unresolved D. V lost 2 bases and J 1 base, leaving 9 bases between the germline ends. The germline CDR1 and CDR2 sequences are SGHRS and YFSETQ. The CDR3 contains 14 residues. CDR3 sequence (DNA): TGCGCCAGCAGCTTCTCCGCGGCGAACACTGAAGCTTTCTTT. As protein: CASSFSAANTEAFF.

V and J are TRBV11-3 and TRBJ2-1, with 11 bases that match TRBD1. V was pared by 0 bases and J by 9 bases, with 4 bases of the junction left unmatched. Germline V lookup: CDR1 SGHNT, CDR2 YENEEA. The CDR3 is 15 amino acids. The CDR3 region is CASSLEGTGGLEQFF. The CDR3 nucleotides are TGTGCCAGCAGCTTAGAAGGGACAGGGGGTCTTGAGCAGTTCTTC.